One sample yielded the 22 T cell receptor beta chains listed below, sequenced in a study of CXCR3-negative and CXCR3-positive naive CD8 T cells. The authors made the TRB cDNA libraries by 5' RACE using UMI labels. From its re-call of the 5' RACE reads, TCRdb lists each CDR3 protein once, without DNA. The sample table includes 130,000 or so distinct CDR3 sequences. The sample consisted of naive CXCR3- CD8+ T cells from blood. Subset here: CD45RO-CCR7+CD27+CD95- naive CD8+ T cells lacking CXCR3 (TNR3-). The receptor source for this set is a human donor in good health. Some clones in this sample may be carry-over from other donors' samples.

The V gene is TRBV12-3 or TRBV12-4, the J gene TRBJ2-5; as DNA is missing, the TRBD1 call by TCRdb cannot be tested. CDR3 length equals 17 residues. The CDR3 loop is CASSPGGRVKSQETQYF.

This rearrangement joins TRBV29-1 to TRBJ2-7. Germline lookup yields CDR1 SQVTM and CDR2 ANQGSEA. The CDR3 has 13 residues. The CDR3 loop reads CSVEDGWGNEQYF.

V and J are TRBV4-1 and TRBJ1-5; without DNA, the TCRdb call of TRBD1 cannot be checked. Germline lookup yields CDR1 MGHRA and CDR2 YSYEKL. The CDR3 has 13 residues. The CDR3 sequence: CASSSRGNQPQHF.

The chain links TRBV18 to TRBJ2-7. CDR1 is KGHSH, CDR2 LQKENI, per germline. CDR3 length: 14 residues. The CDR3 protein is CASSPPQSSYEQYF.

V usage is TRBV11-3 and J usage is TRBJ2-3; TCRdb picks TRBD1, but there is no DNA to check that call. The CDR3 extends over 13 amino acids. From germline, CDR1 is SGHNT and CDR2 YENEEA. CDR3 in amino acids: CASSPRPEDTQYF.

The V and J genes are TRBV7-9 and TRBJ1-2; TCRdb outputs TRBD1, but without DNA this stays unchecked. The length of the CDR3 is 15 residues. The germline V gene encodes CDR1 SEHNR and CDR2 FQNEAQ (reference sequence). CDR3 sequence: CASSLGGGANYGYTF.

The chain combines TRBV25-1 with TRBJ1-6. The CDR3 length is 13 residues. Germline assignment: CDR1 MGHDK and CDR2 SYGVNS. The CDR3 loop is CASSEGEGAPLHF.

The V gene is TRBV7-2, the J gene TRBJ1-3. Germline V lookup: CDR1 SGHTA, CDR2 FQGNSA. The CDR3 consists of 16 residues. The CDR3 loop is CASSSGYLSSGNTIYF.

The V and J genes are TRBV6-6 and TRBJ2-2. Germline values: CDR1 MNHNY, CDR2 SVGAGI (reference sequence). This CDR3 has 15 residues. The CDR3 reads CASSYSPDGPGELFF.

The CDR3: CATSRVVQGSETQYF. The chain has TRBV15 and TRBJ2-5; TCRdb picks TRBD1, but there is no DNA to check that call. The CDR3 length is 15 residues. Germline V gene sequence: CDR1 LNHNV, CDR2 YYDKDF (reference sequence).

The chain has TRBV27 and TRBJ1-3. Germline values: CDR1 MNHEY, CDR2 SMNVEV (reference sequence). The CDR3 has 13 amino acids. This CDR3 is CASCSLSGNTIYF.

The CDR3 sequence: CASSLEGNTGELFF. This chain uses TRBV5-1 with TRBJ2-2. This CDR3 spans 14 amino acids. From germline, CDR1 is SGHRS and CDR2 YFSETQ.

The rearrangement uses TRBV5-5 and TRBJ1-2. The CDR3 runs to 14 residues. Germline-derived CDR1 and CDR2 are SGHKS and YYEKEE (reference sequence). The CDR3 protein is CASSSPGLLEGYTF.

CDR3: CASSGGQATEAFF. The chain couples TRBV5-1 to TRBJ1-1. From germline, CDR1 is SGHRS and CDR2 YFSETQ. The CDR3 totals 13 residues.

The gene calls are TRBV29-1 and TRBJ2-5. Germline lookup yields CDR1 SQVTM and CDR2 ANQGSEA. The CDR3 has 13 amino acids. CDR3 sequence: CSVDGGSQETQYF.

This rearrangement joins TRBV5-5 to TRBJ2-2; without DNA, the TCRdb call of TRBD1 cannot be checked. The CDR3 has 17 amino acids. Germline assignment: CDR1 SGHKS and CDR2 YYEKEE (reference sequence). The CDR3 loop reads CASSRPKGQPNTGELFF.

This chain uses TRBV12-3 or TRBV12-4 with TRBJ1-1. The CDR3 length is 12 residues. The CDR3 protein is CATTGGEAEAFF.

J is TRBJ2-1 and V is TRBV20-1; the TCRdb D gene call, TRBD2, has no DNA to confirm it. The CDR3 length is 17 residues. Per germline, CDR1 DFQATT and CDR2 SNEGSKA (reference sequence). The CDR3 reads CSARPWLASEGPNEQFF.

This chain uses TRBV7-6 with TRBJ2-7; TCRdb lists TRBD2, though no DNA is available to test this call. In germline, CDR1 is SGHVS, CDR2 FNYEAQ. The CDR3 is 16 residues long. CDR3 region: CASSLETSGTGYEQYF.

V gene TRBV29-1 combines with J gene TRBJ2-7; checking the TCRdb D call of TRBD1 is not possible without DNA. CDR3 length: 16 amino acids. Per the germline V gene, CDR1 is SQVTM and CDR2 is ANQGSEA. The CDR3 sequence: CSVEVPRGTSSYEQYF.

CDR3 protein: CASSQVFRTDSYEQYF. The chain employs TRBV4-3 and TRBJ2-7; checking the TCRdb D call of TRBD1 is not possible without DNA. The germline gives CDR1 LGHNA, CDR2 YSLEER. The CDR3 spans 16 residues.

CDR3 protein: CASSKVGAGSMNTEAFF. The chain carries TRBV21-1 and TRBJ1-1. TRBV21-1 is designated a pseudogene. The CDR3 covers 17 residues.